These 19 T cell receptor beta chains originate from one sample sequenced in a study of STAT5B mutations in CD4+ large granular lymphocyte leukemia. This table comes from immunoSEQ multiplex PCR, and its TCRdb copy is limited to in-frame clones, with some not included. This repertoire shows some 20,000 clones, 78% found once; its top ten account for under 0.5%. What was sequenced was CD4+ T cells from blood buffy coats. Receptors originate from a human donor in good health.

V and J are TRBV14 and TRBJ2-3; D call uncertain. The germline V gene has CDR1 SGHDN and CDR2 FVKESK. Trimming shortened V by 0 bases and J by 0 bases, and 7 bases separated the two germline ends. The CDR3 length is 15 residues. The CDR3 DNA is TGTGCCAGCAGCCAAGAATTGGGTAGCACAGATACGCAGTATTTT. Protein sequence: CASSQELGSTDTQYF.

J is TRBJ1-1 and V is TRBV5-1; tentatively, D is TRBD1 (5 bases). Germline V gene lookup returns CDR1 SGHRS and CDR2 YFSETQ. CDR3 length: 15 residues. Deletions cut 4 bases from V and 2 bases from J, with 15 bases between. The CDR3 region is CASSPAEGANTEAFF. The CDR3 nucleotides are TGCGCCAGCAGCCCTGCCGAAGGGGCTAACACTGAAGCTTTCTTT.

The chain has TRBV7-2 and TRBJ2-7, with 10 bases identical to TRBD1. CDR1 is SGHTA and CDR2 is FQGNSA in the germline V gene. Trimming took 4 bases from V and 5 from J; bases not matched to a gene: 8. CDR3 size: 15 residues. In DNA form, the CDR3 reads TGTGCCAGCAGCTCCCCCGGGACAGGGGCCAACGAGCAGTACTTC. This codes for CASSSPGTGANEQYF.

This chain uses TRBV6-5 with TRBJ1-4; 8 bases agree with TRBD1. J lost 13 bases, V lost 5 bases, and 6 bases had no gene match. Germline V lookup: CDR1 MNHEY, CDR2 SVGAGI. This CDR3 region has 12 residues. The CDR3 sequence: CASSHLGQGLFF. For the CDR3, the DNA is TGTGCCAGCAGTCACCTAGGACAGGGACTGTTTTTT.

CDR3 sequence (DNA): TGTGCCAGCAGCCAGTGGGGTTCGTACTACAATGAGCAGTTCTTC. Translating gives CASSQWGSYYNEQFF. The gene calls are TRBV5-4 and TRBJ2-1; D gene unclear. Trimming pared 4 bases from V and 3 bases from J, leaving 14 bases between. CDR1 SGHNT and CDR2 YYREEE come from the germline V gene (reference sequence). The CDR3 is 15 amino acids.

In its sample, this clone was seen a few times. The chain joins TRBV2 to TRBJ1-4, with unresolved D. The V gene's germline CDR1 is SNHLY and CDR2 FYNNEI. V was pared by 4 bases and J by 7 bases, with 7 bases between. This CDR3 is 12 amino acids long. The CDR3 here is CASSVTREKLFF. CDR3 bases: TGTGCCAGCAGTGTGACCCGTGAAAAACTGTTTTTT.

Comment on this clone: Other DNA sequences of this sample code for an identical CDR3. As DNA, the CDR3 is TGCGCCAGCAGCCAAGATGACAGGGGCGCCAACACCGGGGAGCTGTTTTTT. Residues: CASSQDDRGANTGELFF. This chain links TRBV4-3 with TRBJ2-2; 8 bases fit TRBD1. Germline V gene sequence: CDR1 LGHNA, CDR2 YSLEER. The ends lost 0 bases at V and 2 bases at J; junction bases unmatched: 5. The CDR3 is 17 amino acids.

This clone was counted between two and nine times. The V gene is TRBV18, the J gene TRBJ1-1; unclear D gene. Trimming took 3 bases from V and 5 from J, leaving 10 bases between them. There are 13 residues in the CDR3. Germline values: CDR1 KGHSH, CDR2 LQKENI. CDR3 protein: CASSPSGQTEAFF. The CDR3 DNA follows: TGTGCCAGCTCACCCAGCGGCCAGACTGAAGCTTTCTTT.

The chain employs TRBV28 and TRBJ2-1, with D hard to call. Germline CDR1 reads MDHEN; CDR2 reads SYDVKM. Trimming cost V 3 bases and J 7 bases, with 13 bases left between them. The CDR3 loop spans 14 amino acids. The CDR3 coding sequence is TGTGCCAGCAGTTTCGTCCCGGGCCAGAATGAGCAGTTCTTC. Amino acids: CASSFVPGQNEQFF.

This clone was found once. V usage is TRBV10-3 and J usage is TRBJ1-6, with 8 bases that match TRBD1. CDR3 length: 15 amino acids. V lost 3 bases and J lost 6; bases outside the gene matches: 4. Germline V CDR1 and CDR2: ENHRY, SYGVKD. The CDR3 loop reads CAISDDGQGNSPLHF. The CDR3 bases are TGTGCCATCAGTGATGACGGACAGGGTAATTCACCCCTCCACTTT.

The chain's CDR3 is CASSQSARAGELFF. The CDR3 DNA is TGCGCCAGCAGCCAATCAGCGCGGGCCGGGGAGCTGTTTTTT. The chain carries TRBV4-3 and TRBJ2-2, with a tentative D call TRBD2 (5 bases). Per the germline V gene, CDR1 is LGHNA and CDR2 is YSLEER. There are 14 residues in the CDR3. Trimming removed 2 bases at V and 6 bases at J, with 10 bases between.

In the case of this clone: Relative to the germline gene, one junction end is altered; a read error may explain this. The chain joins TRBV7-7 to TRBJ2-5, with 8 bases matching TRBD2. Germline-derived CDR1 and CDR2 are SSHAT and FNYEAQ (reference sequence). This CDR3 region has 15 residues. This chain's CDR3 is CASSMPGLAGETQYF. CDR3 nucleotides: TGTGCTAGCAGCATGCCAGGGCTAGCGGGAGAGACCCAGTACTTC.

This clone was detected a few times. The genes are TRBV28 and TRBJ1-5; the D gene is possibly TRBD1 (5 bases). Trimming took 7 bases from V and 5 from J, leaving 12 bases between them. Germline lookup yields CDR1 MDHEN and CDR2 SYDVKM. The CDR3 length is 13 residues. CDR3 region: CASTPRGDQPQHF. The CDR3 nucleotides read TGTGCCAGCACCCCAAGGGGAGATCAGCCCCAGCATTTT. Filled out from reference TRBV28 and TRBJ1-5, the complete variable domain reads DVKVTQSSRYLVKRTGEKVFLECVQDMDHENMFWYRQDPGLGLRLIYFSYDVKMKEKGDIPEGYSVSREKKERFSLILESASTNQTSMYLCASTPRGDQPQHFGDGTRLSIL.

This clone appeared a few times. The genes are TRBV19 and TRBJ1-1; TRBD1 matches at 10 bases. With V trimmed by 7 bases and J by 11 bases, 7 bases remained unmatched. Germline-derived CDR1 and CDR2 are LNHDA and SQIVND (reference sequence). This CDR3 comprises 12 residues. As DNA, the CDR3 is TGTGCCAGTAACGACAGGGGGCGCGGGGCTTTCTTT. Translation: CASNDRGRGAFF. Together with reference TRBV19 and TRBJ1-1, the CDR3 gives the full variable domain: DGGITQSPKYLFRKEGQNVTLSCEQNLNHDAMYWYRQDPGQGLRLIYYSQIVNDFQKGDIAEGYSVSREKKESFPLTVTSAQKNPTAFYLCASNDRGRGAFFGQGTRLTVV.

The rearrangement uses TRBV5-4 and TRBJ2-5; 12 bases are shared with TRBD2. The V segment lost 1 base and the J segment 5 bases; nucleotides outside the gene matches: 3. Germline CDR1 is SGHNT and CDR2 is YYREEE (reference sequence). The CDR3 totals 15 residues. The CDR3 sequence: CASSLPSGGVETQYF. The CDR3 bases are TGTGCCAGCAGCTTGCCTAGCGGGGGGGTTGAGACCCAGTACTTC.

V usage is TRBV7-8 and J usage is TRBJ2-7; weak D call: TRBD2 (6 bases). Germline V gene data show CDR1 as SGHVS and CDR2 as FQNEAQ. This CDR3 contains 16 residues. V was cut by 0 bases and J by 3 bases, with 15 bases left in between. CDR3 bases: TGTGCCAGCAGCTTAGCCGCCAGGGACTCCTACTACGAGCAGTACTTC. Its translation: CASSLAARDSYYEQYF.

The chain employs TRBV5-4 and TRBJ2-1, with TRBD2 as a possible D gene (5 bases). The CDR3 runs 15 residues. Germline-derived CDR1 and CDR2 are SGHNT and YYREEE (reference sequence). Trimming cost V 0 bases and J 1 base, with 8 bases left between them. The CDR3 nucleotides are TGTGCCAGCAGCTTGGACGGGAATTCCTACAATGAGCAGTTCTTC. It yields the protein CASSLDGNSYNEQFF.

The rearrangement uses TRBV5-1 and TRBJ1-1; a weak D match, TRBD1 (6 bases). Per germline, CDR1 SGHRS and CDR2 YFSETQ. The CDR3 spans 14 residues. V dropped 1 base and J dropped 3 bases, with 10 bases sitting between them. As DNA, the CDR3 is TGCGCCAGCAGCTTGTTAAGGGGGGACACTGAAGCTTTCTTT. This codes for CASSLLRGDTEAFF.

This clone was observed a few times. The rearrangement joins TRBV2 to TRBJ2-7; 8 bases are a match to TRBD2. The ends lost 4 bases at V and 2 bases at J; junction bases unmatched: 16. Per germline, CDR1 SNHLY and CDR2 FYNNEI. CDR3 size: 18 residues. CDR3 DNA: TGTGCCAGCAGTGTTTCTTGGTCGGGCGGGAGGCCCACCTACGAGCAGTACTTC. This codes for CASSVSWSGGRPTYEQYF.